The clone carrying this T cell receptor beta chain was seen a single time. V lost 8 bases to trimming and J lost 3 bases, with 10 bases between them. Looked up from germline, CDR1 is SNHLY and CDR2 is FYNNEI. The CDR3 has 12 residues. The sample originates from a study of CD8 T cells in Susac syndrome. RNA amounts of roughly 0.5 to 1 ug underwent reverse transcription with random hexamers. TCR beta CDR3 was amplified by immunoSEQ multiplex PCR. This amplification extended across 54 Vbeta and 13 Jbeta segments. MiXCR, run by TCRdb on the immunoSEQ multiplex PCR reads, gives a single entry per CDR3 protein. The sample carries some 260,000 distinct CDR3 sequences, about 85% recorded once.

The source is a human donor with multiple sclerosis. The sequencing input was CD8+ T cells from PBMCs. The V and J genes are TRBV2 and TRBJ1-2; D is possibly TRBD1 (5 bases). This CDR3 reads CASLPGDYGYTF. The CDR3, as DNA: TGTGCCAGCCTTCCGGGGGACTATGGCTACACCTTC.